This T cell receptor (beta chain) derives from a study of T cell repertoires in cytomegalovirus infection. MiXCR was run by TCRdb on the reads, yielding one entry per CDR3 protein. The sample lists 750,000 to 900,000 distinct CDR3 sequences, 25% to 30% seen once, with 10% to 15% in the top ten. Worth noting for this clonotype: Its antigen is not identified.

CDR1 DFQATT and CDR2 SNEGSKA come from the germline V gene (reference sequence). V lost 0 bases and J lost 6, with 8 bases in between. This CDR3 comprises 12 residues. The sequences come from cultured CD8+ T cells from PBMCs, collected from culture after CMV antigen stimulation. The chain has TRBV20-1 and TRBJ1-1; D is perhaps TRBD1 (5 bases). The source of this sequence is a human donor in good health (CMV status not recorded). Some clones in this sample may be carry-over from other donors' samples. Here the CDR3 reads CSARDRGPEAFF. The CDR3 nucleotides are TGCAGTGCTAGAGATCGGGGACCTGAAGCTTTCTTT.